This T cell receptor beta chain was retrieved from a study of T cell responses to AZD1222 COVID-19 vaccine. In the case of this clone: Its target is not known.

Points from the study as a whole: White British donors predominated, females outnumbered males, and clonal diversity was possibly underestimated. Recipients of two AZD1222 doses showed rising Spike-specific TCR breadth and depth. The study found vaccine-associated CD4 TCRs spanning spike, dominant at 160-218 and 743-854.

Per the germline V gene, CDR1 is SGHRS and CDR2 is YFSETQ. V dropped 4 bases and J dropped 11; count of bases not matched to a gene: 6. This CDR3 contains 13 residues. Repertoires were generated with immunoSEQ multiplex PCR, while TCRdb's copy carries only in-frame clones and drops some. The sample shows about 150,000 clones, 86% of them seen only once. Sample: peripheral blood, taken 28 days after the second AZD1222 dose. This TCR came from an adult who received the AZD1222 COVID-19 vaccine. This chain connects TRBV5-1 to TRBJ1-5; TRBD1 matches 10 bases. The CDR3 region is CASSRDRGFTQHF. Written as DNA, the CDR3 is TGCGCCAGCAGCCGGGACAGGGGTTTTACCCAGCATTTT.